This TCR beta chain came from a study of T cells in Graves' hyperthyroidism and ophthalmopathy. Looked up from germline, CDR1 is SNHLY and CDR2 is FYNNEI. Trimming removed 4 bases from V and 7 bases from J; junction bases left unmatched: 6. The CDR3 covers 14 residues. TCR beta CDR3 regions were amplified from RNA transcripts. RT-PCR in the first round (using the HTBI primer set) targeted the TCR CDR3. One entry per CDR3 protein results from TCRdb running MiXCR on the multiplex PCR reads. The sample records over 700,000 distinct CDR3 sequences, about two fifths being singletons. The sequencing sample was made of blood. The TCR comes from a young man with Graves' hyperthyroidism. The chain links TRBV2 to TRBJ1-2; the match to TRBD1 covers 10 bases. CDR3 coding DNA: TGTGCCAGCAGTGCGCCGGGACAGGGGCTTGGCTACACCTTC. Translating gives CASSAPGQGLGYTF.